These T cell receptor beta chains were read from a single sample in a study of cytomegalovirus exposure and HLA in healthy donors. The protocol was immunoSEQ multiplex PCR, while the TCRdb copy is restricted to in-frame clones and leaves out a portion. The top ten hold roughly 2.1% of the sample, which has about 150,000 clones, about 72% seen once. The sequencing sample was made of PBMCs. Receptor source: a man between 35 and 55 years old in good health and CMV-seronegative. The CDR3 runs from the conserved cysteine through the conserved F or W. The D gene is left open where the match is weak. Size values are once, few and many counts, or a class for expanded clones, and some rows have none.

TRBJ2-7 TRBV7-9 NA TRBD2 TGTGCCAGCAGCTTTGGACTAGCGGGGGCGGAGCAGTACTTC CASSFGLAGAEQYF
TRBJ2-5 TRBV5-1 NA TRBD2 TGCGCCAGCAGCCCCCTAGCGGGAGACCAAGAGACCCAGTACTTC CASSPLAGDQETQYF
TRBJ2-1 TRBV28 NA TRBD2 TGTGCCAGCAGTGTCCTAGCGGGAGCGGCCACTGAGCAGTTCTTC CASSVLAGAATEQFF
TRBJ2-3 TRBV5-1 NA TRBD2 TGCGCCAGCAGCTACCGACTAGCGTCTAGCACAGATACGCAGTATTTT CASSYRLASSTDTQYF
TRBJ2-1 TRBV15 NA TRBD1 TGTGCCACCAGCAGCGAGACAGGGGACGGCTACAATGAGCAGTTCTTC CATSSETGDGYNEQFF
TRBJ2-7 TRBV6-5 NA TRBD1 TGTGCCAGCAGAAAGCCGGGACAGGGTAAAGCCGAGCAGTACTTC CASRKPGQGKAEQYF
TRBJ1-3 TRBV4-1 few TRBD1 TGCGCCAGCAGCCAAGAGGGACAGGGGTTTGGAAACACCATATATTTT CASSQEGQGFGNTIYF
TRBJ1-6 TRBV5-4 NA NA TGTGCCAGCAGCTTGGATCTTTTCAATTCACCCCTCCACTTT CASSLDLFNSPLHF
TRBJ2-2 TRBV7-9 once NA TGTGCCAGCAGCCTTCCCGGACAGAACACCGGGGAGCTGTTTTTT CASSLPGQNTGELFF
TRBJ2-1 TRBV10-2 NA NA TGCGCCGGAGGCATTTACAATGAGCAGTTCTTC CAGGIYNEQFF
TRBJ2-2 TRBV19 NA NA TGTGCCAGTAGGTGGGACTCATCCTCGAACACCGGGGAGCTGTTTTTT CASRWDSSSNTGELFF
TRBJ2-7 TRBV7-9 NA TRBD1 TGTGCCAGCAGCTTAGATACAGGGGGAGCCTACGAGCAGTACTTC CASSLDTGGAYEQYF
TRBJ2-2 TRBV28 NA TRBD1 TGTGCCAGCATCCCGCCAGGGGGCTGGACCGGGGAGCTGTTTTTT CASIPPGGWTGELFF
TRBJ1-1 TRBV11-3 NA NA TGTGCCAGCAGCTTATCGGGGAACACTGAAGCTTTCTTT CASSLSGNTEAFF
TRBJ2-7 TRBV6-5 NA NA TGTGCCAGCCATCGGGGGAGGGGGTTGAGCGAGCAGTACTTC CASHRGRGLSEQYF
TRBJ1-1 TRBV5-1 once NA TGCGCCAGCAGCTTGGGACAGGAAACTGAAGCTTTCTTT CASSLGQETEAFF
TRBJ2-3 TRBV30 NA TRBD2 TGTGCCTGGAGTGTAGAGGTTAGCGGGGGCACAGATACGCAGTATTTT CAWSVEVSGGTDTQYF
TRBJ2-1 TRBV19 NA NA TGTGCCAGTAGTATCCGAACAGGATACAATGAGCAGTTCTTC CASSIRTGYNEQFF
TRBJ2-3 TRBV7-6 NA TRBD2 TGTGCCAGCAGCTTGGGGGGGGTTTCAGATACGCAGTATTTT CASSLGGVSDTQYF
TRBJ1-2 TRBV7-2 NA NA TGTGCCAGCACCCTTAACTATGGCTACACCTTC CASTLNYGYTF
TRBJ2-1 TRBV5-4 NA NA TGTGCCAGCAGTGCCCTCCAGGGCTCCTACAATGAGCAGTTCTTC CASSALQGSYNEQFF
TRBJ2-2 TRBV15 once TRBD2 TGTGCCACCAGCAGATTAAGACTAGCGGGGGGAAAGAACACCGGGGAGCTGTTTTTT CATSRLRLAGGKNTGELFF
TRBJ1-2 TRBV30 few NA TGTGCCTGGACCCCGGGGGTGGGAATGAATTTTGGTGGCTACACCTTC CAWTPGVGMNFGGYTF
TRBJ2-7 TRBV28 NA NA TGTGCCAGCAGTTTACTGCAGGAATCCTACGAGCAGTACTTC CASSLLQESYEQYF
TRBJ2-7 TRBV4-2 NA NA TGTGCCAGCAGCCAAGAGTGGTTGTGGGGCCGCTACGAGCAGTACTTC CASSQEWLWGRYEQYF
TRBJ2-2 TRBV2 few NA TGTGCCAGCAGTGAACGGACAGTGAACACCGGGGAGCTGTTTTTT CASSERTVNTGELFF
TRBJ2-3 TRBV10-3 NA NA TGTGCCATCAGTGATGCGGGGCTAACGCAGTATTTT CAISDAGLTQYF
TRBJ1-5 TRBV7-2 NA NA TGTGCCAGCAGCCCTACTAGCAATCAGCCCCAGCATTTT CASSPTSNQPQHF
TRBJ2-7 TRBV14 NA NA TGTGCCAGCAGCCCCGTCGGGGGTATGTTCGTTTACGAGCAGTACTTC CASSPVGGMFVYEQYF
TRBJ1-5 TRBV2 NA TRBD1 TGTGCCAGCGGAGGGACAGCCAGCAATCAGCCCCAGCATTTT CASGGTASNQPQHF
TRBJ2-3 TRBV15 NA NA TGTGCCACCAGCGAACTAGGGGGGGAAGTTGAAACAGATACGCAGTATTTT CATSELGGEVETDTQYF
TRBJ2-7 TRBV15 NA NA TGTGCCACCAGCACCACCACCAGCGAGCAGTACTTC CATSTTTSEQYF
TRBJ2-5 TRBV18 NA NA TGTGCCAGCTCTCGAGAGGGACTTTTTCAAGAGACCCAGTACTTC CASSREGLFQETQYF
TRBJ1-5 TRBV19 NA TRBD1 TGTGCCAGTAGTATGGGACAGGGGAAGAATCAGCCCCAGCATTTT CASSMGQGKNQPQHF
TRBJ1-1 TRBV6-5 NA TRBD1 TGTGCCAGCAGAGGGGACAGAGAAATGAACACTGAAGCTTTCTTT CASRGDREMNTEAFF
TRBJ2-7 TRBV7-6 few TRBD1 TGTGCCAGCAGCTTAGGGGTCGGGACAGGGGGTCTCGAGCAGTACTTC CASSLGVGTGGLEQYF